In its sample, the clone carrying this T cell receptor beta chain was seen a few times. This sample was taken from a study of T cells in Graves' hyperthyroidism and ophthalmopathy. Trimming cost V 5 bases and J 0 bases, with 20 bases left between them. This CDR3 comprises 18 residues. Germline CDR1 reads SEHNR; CDR2 reads FQNEAQ (reference sequence). RNA transcripts yielded amplified TCR beta CDR3 regions. During a first-round RT-PCR of the TCR CDR3, the HTBI primer set was used. A single record per CDR3 protein comes from TCRdb applying MiXCR to the multiplex PCR reads. This sample yields 500,000 to 650,000 distinct CDR3 sequences, of which 14% are seen a single time; around 14% belongs to the top ten.

What was sequenced was blood. This TCR was recovered from a woman between 40 and 50 years old with Graves' hyperthyroidism. The chain employs TRBV7-9 and TRBJ2-1; D is possibly TRBD2 (5 bases). The CDR3 loop reads CASSTSLALTSSYNEQFF. Written as DNA, the CDR3 is TGTGCCAGCAGCACTAGTCTAGCTTTAACCAGCTCCTACAATGAGCAGTTCTTC. Drawing the rest from reference TRBV7-9 and TRBJ2-1, the complete variable domain is DTGVSQNPRHKITKRGQNVTFRCDPISEHNRLYWYRQTLGQGPEFLTYFQNEAQLEKSRLLSDRFSAERPKGSFSTLEIQRTEQGDSAMYLCASSTSLALTSSYNEQFFGPGTRLTVL.